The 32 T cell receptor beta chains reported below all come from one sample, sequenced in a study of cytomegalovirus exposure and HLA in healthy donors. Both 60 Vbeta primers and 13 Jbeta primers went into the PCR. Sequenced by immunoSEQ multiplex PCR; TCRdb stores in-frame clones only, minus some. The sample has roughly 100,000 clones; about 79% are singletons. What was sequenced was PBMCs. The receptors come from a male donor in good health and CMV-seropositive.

Written as DNA, the CDR3 is TGTGCCACCAGACTAGCGGGGGACAATGAGCAGTTCTTC. It translates to CATRLAGDNEQFF. This chain uses TRBV13 with TRBJ2-1; TRBD2 agrees at 12 bases. Germline V gene sequence: CDR1 PRHDT, CDR2 FYEKMQ (reference sequence). CDR3 size: 13 residues. J lost 5 bases, V lost 10 bases, and 3 bases had no gene match.

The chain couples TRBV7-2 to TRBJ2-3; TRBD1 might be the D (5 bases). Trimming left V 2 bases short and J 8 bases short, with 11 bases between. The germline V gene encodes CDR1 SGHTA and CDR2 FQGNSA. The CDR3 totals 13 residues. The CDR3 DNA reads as TGTGCCAGCAGCTTAAAGCAGGGCGCTACGCAGTATTTT. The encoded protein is CASSLKQGATQYF.

CDR3 region: CASSAEMNTEAFF. CDR3 nucleotide sequence: TGTGCCAGCAGTGCGGAGATGAACACTGAAGCTTTCTTT. The chain joins TRBV6-1 to TRBJ1-1; D remains ambiguous. The CDR3 runs to 13 residues. Germline values: CDR1 MNHNS, CDR2 SASEGT. Trimming took off 4 bases at V and 0 bases at J, with 6 bases between the two ends.

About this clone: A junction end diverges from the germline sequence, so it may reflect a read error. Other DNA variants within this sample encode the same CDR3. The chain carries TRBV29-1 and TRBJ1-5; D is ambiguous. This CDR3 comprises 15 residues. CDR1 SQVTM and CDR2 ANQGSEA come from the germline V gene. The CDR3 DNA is TGCAGCGTGCGGACGGAGGGCACTGGCAATCAGCCTCAGCATTTT. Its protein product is CSVRTEGTGNQPQHF.

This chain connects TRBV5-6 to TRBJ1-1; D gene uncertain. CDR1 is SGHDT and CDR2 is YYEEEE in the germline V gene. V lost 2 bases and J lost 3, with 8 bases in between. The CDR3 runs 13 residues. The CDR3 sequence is CASSFIVHTEAFF. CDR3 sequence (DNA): TGTGCCAGCAGCTTCATAGTTCACACTGAAGCTTTCTTT.

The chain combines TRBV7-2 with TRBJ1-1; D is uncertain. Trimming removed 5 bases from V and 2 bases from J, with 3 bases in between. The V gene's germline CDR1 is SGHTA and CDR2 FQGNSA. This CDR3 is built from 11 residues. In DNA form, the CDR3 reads TGTGCCAGCAGCCTCAACACTGAAGCTTTCTTT. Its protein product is CASSLNTEAFF.

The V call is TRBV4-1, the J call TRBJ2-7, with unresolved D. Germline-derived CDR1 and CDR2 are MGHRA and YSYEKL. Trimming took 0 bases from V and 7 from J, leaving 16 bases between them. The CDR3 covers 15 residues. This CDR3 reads CASSQDRFTDGEQYF. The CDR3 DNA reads TGCGCCAGCAGCCAAGATCGATTCACAGATGGGGAGCAGTACTTC.

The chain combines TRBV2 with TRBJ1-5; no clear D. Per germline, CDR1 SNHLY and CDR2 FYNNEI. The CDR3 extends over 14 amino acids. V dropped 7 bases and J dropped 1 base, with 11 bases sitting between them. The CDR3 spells CASNGRGSNQPQHF. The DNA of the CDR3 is TGTGCCAGCAACGGACGGGGAAGCAATCAGCCCCAGCATTTT. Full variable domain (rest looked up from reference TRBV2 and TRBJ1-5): EPEVTQTPSHQVTQMGQEVILRCVPISNHLYFYWYRQILGQKVEFLVSFYNNEISEKSEIFDDQFSVERPDGSNFTLKIRSTKLEDSAMYFCASNGRGSNQPQHFGDGTRLSIL.

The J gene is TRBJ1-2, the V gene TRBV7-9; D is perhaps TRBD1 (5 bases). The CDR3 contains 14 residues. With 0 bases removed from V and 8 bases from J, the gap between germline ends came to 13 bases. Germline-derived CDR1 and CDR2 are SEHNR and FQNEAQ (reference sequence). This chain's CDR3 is CASSLALGAMGYTF. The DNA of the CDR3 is TGTGCCAGCAGCTTAGCTTTAGGGGCAATGGGCTACACCTTC.

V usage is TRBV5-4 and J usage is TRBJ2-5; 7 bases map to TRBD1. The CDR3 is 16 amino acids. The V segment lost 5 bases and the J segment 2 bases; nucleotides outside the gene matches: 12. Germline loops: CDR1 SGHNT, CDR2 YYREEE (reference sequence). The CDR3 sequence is CASRPGTASLQETQYF. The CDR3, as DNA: TGTGCCAGCAGACCCGGGACAGCGTCCCTTCAAGAGACCCAGTACTTC.

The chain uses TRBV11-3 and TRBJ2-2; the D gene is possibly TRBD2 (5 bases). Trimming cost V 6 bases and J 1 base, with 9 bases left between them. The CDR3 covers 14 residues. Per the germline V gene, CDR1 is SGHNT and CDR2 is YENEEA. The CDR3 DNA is TGTGCCAGCAGGCCAGGAGGGAACACCGGGGAGCTGTTTTTT. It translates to CASRPGGNTGELFF. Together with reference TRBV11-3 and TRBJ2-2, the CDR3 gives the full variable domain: EAGVVQSPRYKIIEKKQPVAFWCNPISGHNTLYWYLQNLGQGPELLIRYENEEAVDDSQLPKDRFSAERLKGVDSTLKIQPAELGDSAVYLCASRPGGNTGELFFGEGSRLTVL.

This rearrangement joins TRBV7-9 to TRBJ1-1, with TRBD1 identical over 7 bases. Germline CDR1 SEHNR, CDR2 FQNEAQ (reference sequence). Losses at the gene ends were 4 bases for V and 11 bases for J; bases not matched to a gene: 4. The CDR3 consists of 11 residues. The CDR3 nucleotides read TGTGCCAGCAGCTCCGGGACAGACGCTTTCTTT. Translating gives CASSSGTDAFF.

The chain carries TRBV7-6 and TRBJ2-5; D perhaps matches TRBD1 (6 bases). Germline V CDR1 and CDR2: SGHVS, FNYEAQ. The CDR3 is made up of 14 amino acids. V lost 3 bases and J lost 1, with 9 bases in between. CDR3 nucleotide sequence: TGTGCCAGCAGCTTGATGGGGGCCCAAGAGACCCAGTACTTC. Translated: CASSLMGAQETQYF.

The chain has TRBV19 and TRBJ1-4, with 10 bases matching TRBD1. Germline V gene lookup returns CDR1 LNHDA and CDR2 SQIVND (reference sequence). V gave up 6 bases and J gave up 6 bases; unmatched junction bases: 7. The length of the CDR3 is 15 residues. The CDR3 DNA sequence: TGTGCCAGTAGGAGACTGGACAGGGGGGATGAAAAACTGTTTTTT. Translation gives CASRRLDRGDEKLFF.

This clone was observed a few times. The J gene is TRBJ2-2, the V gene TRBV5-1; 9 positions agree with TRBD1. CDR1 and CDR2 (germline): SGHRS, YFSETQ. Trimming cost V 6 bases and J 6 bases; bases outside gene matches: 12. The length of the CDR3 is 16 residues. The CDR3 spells CASTLRTGEGSGELFF. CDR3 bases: TGCGCCAGCACCCTGAGGACAGGGGAAGGCTCCGGGGAGCTGTTTTTT.

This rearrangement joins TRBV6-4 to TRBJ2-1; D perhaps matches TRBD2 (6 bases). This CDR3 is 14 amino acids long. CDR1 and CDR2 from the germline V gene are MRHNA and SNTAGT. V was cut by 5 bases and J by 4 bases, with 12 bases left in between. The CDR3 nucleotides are TGTGCCAGCAGTAAAACGGGGGAATACAATGAGCAGTTCTTC. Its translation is CASSKTGEYNEQFF.

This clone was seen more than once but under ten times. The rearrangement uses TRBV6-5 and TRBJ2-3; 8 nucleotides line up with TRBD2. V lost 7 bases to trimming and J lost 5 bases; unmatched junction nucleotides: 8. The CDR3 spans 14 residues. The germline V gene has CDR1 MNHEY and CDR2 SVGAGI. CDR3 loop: CASTAPGGQDTQYF. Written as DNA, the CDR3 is TGTGCCAGCACCGCACCGGGGGGGCAAGATACGCAGTATTTT.

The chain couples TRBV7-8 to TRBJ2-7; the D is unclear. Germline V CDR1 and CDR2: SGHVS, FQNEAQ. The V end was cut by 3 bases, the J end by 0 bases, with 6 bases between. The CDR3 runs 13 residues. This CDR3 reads CASSFSPSYEQYF. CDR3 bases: TGTGCCAGCAGCTTTAGCCCCTCCTACGAGCAGTACTTC.

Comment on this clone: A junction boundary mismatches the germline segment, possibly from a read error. CDR3 sequence: CASSHGTSVPHF. In nucleotides, the CDR3 is TGTGCCAGCAGTCACGGGACTTCAGTCCCCCATTTT. This sequence joins TRBV6-1 and TRBJ1-6; possibly TRBD1 for D (5 bases). This CDR3 has 12 residues. Germline V lookup: CDR1 MNHNS, CDR2 SASEGT.

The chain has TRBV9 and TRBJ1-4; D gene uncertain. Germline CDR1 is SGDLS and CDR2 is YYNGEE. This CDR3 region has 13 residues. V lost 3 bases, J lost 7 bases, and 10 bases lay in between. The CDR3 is CASSAGGPEKLFF. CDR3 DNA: TGTGCCAGCAGCGCGGGAGGCCCTGAAAAACTGTTTTTT.

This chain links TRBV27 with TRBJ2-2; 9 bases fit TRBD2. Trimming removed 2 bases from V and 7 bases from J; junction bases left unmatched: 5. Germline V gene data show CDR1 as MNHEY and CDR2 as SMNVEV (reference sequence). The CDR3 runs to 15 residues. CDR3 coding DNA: TGTGCCAGCAGTTTAGGGCTAGCGGGGATCGGGGAGCTGTTTTTT. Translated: CASSLGLAGIGELFF.

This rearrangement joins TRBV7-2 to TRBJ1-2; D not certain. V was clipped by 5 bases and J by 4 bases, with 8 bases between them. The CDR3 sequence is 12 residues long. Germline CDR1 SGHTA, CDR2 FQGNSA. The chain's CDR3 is CASSPGGYGYTF. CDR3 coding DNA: TGTGCCAGCAGCCCCGGCGGCTATGGCTACACCTTC.

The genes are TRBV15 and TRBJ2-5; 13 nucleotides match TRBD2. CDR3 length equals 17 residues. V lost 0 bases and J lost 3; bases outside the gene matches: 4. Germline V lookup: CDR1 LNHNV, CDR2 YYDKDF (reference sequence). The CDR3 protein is CATSRDYGLAGEETQYF. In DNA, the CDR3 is TGTGCCACCAGCAGAGACTATGGACTAGCGGGGGAAGAGACCCAGTACTTC.

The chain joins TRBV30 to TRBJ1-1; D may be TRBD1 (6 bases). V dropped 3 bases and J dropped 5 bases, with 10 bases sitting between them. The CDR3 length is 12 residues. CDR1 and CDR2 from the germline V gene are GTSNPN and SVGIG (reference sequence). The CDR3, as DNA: TGTGCCTGGAGCAAGGGGGATACTGAAGCTTTCTTT. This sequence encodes CAWSKGDTEAFF.

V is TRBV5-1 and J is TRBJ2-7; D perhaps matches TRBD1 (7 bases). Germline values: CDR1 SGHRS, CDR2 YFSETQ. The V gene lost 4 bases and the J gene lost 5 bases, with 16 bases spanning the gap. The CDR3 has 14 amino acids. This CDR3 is CASSRAGTVDEQYF. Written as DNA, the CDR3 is TGCGCCAGCAGCCGGGCGGGGACAGTGGACGAGCAGTACTTC.

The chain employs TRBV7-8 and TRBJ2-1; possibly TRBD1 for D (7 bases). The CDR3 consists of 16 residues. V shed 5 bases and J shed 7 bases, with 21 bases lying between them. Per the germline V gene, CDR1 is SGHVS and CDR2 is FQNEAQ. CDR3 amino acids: CASSTRTGEVGNEQFF. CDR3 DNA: TGTGCCAGCAGCACGAGAACAGGGGAGGTAGGGAATGAGCAGTTCTTC. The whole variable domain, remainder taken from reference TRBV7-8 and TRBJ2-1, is GAGVSQSPRYKVAKRGQDVALRCDPISGHVSLFWYQQALGQGPEFLTYFQNEAQLDKSGLPSDRFFAERPEGSVSTLKIQRTQQEDSAVYLCASSTRTGEVGNEQFFGPGTRLTVL.

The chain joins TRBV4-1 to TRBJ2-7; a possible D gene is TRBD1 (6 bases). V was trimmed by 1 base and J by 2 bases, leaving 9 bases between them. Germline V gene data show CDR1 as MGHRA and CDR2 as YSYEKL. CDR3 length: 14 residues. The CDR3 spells CASSQADRTYEQYF. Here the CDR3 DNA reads TGCGCCAGCAGCCAAGCGGACAGAACCTACGAGCAGTACTTC.

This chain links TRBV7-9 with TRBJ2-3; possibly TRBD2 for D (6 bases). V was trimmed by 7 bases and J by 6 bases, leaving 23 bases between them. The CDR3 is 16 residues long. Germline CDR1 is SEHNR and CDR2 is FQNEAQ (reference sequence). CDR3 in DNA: TGTGCCAGCATCCCCGGGGGATCCAAAAGAGGGGATACGCAGTATTTT. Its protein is CASIPGGSKRGDTQYF.

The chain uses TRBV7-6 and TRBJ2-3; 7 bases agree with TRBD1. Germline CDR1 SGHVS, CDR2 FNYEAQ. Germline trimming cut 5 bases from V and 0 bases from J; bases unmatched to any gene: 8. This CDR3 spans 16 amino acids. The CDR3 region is CASSPWQGDSTDTQYF. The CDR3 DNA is TGTGCCAGCAGCCCTTGGCAGGGGGATAGCACAGATACGCAGTATTTT.

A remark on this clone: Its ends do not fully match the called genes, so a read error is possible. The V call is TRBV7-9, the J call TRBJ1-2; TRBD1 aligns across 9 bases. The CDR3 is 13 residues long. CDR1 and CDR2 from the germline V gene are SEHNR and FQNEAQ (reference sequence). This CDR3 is CSSSLEGQGSYTF. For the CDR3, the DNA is TGTTCCAGCAGCTTAGAGGGACAGGGAAGCTACACCTTC.

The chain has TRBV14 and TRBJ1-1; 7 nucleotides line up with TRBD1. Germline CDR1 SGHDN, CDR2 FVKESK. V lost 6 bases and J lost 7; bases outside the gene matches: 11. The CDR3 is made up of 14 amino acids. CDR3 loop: CASSNRGSYGEAFF. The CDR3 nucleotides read TGTGCCAGCAGTAACAGGGGATCTTACGGTGAAGCTTTCTTT.

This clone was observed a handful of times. CDR3 sequence reads: CASSLRGAQATEAFF. CDR3 DNA sequence: TGTGCCAGCAGCTTGCGGGGGGCGCAGGCCACTGAAGCTTTCTTT. This chain uses TRBV5-6 with TRBJ1-1; tentatively, D is TRBD1 (6 bases). Per the germline V gene, CDR1 is SGHDT and CDR2 is YYEEEE. V lost 1 base and J lost 4, with 14 bases in between. This CDR3 region has 15 residues.